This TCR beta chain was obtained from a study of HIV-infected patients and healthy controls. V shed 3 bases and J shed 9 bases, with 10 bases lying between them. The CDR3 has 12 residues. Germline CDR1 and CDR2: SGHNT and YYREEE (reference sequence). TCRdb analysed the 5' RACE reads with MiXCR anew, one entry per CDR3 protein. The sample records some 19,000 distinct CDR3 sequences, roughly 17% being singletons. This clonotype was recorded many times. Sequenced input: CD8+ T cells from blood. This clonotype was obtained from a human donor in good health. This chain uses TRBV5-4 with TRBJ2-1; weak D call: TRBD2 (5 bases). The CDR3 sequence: CASSSESGEQFF. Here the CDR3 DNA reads TGTGCCAGCAGCTCGGAGAGCGGTGAGCAGTTCTTC.